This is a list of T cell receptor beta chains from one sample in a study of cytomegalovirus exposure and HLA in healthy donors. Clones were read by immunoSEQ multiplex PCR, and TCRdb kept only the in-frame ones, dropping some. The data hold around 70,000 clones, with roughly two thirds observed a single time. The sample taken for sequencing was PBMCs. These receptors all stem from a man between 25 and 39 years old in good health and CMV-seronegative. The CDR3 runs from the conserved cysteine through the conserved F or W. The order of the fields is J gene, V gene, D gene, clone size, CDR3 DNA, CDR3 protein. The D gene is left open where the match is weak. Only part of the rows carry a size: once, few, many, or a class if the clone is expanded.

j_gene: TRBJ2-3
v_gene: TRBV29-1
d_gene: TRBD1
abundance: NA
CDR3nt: TGCAGCGTCCTTGGGACAGGGGGCACAGATACGCAGTATTTT
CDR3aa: CSVLGTGGTDTQYF

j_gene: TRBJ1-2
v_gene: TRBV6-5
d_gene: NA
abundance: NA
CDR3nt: TGTGCCAGCAGTTACTCTTGGGCCTATGGCTACACCTTC
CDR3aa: CASSYSWAYGYTF

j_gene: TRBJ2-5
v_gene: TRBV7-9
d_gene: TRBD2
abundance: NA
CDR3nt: TGTGCCAGCAGCCTCACTAGCGGGGGGCAAGAGACCCAGTACTTC
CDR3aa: CASSLTSGGQETQYF

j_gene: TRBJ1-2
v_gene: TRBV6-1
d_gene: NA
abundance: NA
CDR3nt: TGTGCCAGCAGTGAACGTCGGGGCTATGGCTACACCTTC
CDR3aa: CASSERRGYGYTF

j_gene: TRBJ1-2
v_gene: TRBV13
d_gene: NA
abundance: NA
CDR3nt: TGTGCCAGCAGCCTTACCACCTCGGGGATCTATGGCTACACCTTC
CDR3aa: CASSLTTSGIYGYTF

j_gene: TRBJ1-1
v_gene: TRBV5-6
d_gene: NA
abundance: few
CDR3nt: TGTGCCAGCAGCGGGCTGTTACAATACACTGAAGCTTTCTTT
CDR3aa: CASSGLLQYTEAFF

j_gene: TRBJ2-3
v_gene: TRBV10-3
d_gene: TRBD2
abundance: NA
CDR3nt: TGTGCCATCACGGCTAGCGGGGAGACAGATACGCAGTATTTT
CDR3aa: CAITASGETDTQYF

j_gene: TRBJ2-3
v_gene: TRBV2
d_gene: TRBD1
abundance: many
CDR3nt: TGTGCCAGCAGTGCGGGACAGGGGGACCCAGATACGCAGTATTTT
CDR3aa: CASSAGQGDPDTQYF

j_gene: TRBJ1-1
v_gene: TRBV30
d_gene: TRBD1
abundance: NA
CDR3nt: TGTGCCCAGACAGGGGGCGGCACTGAAGCTTTCTTT
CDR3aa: CAQTGGGTEAFF

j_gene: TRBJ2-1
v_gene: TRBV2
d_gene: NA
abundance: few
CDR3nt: TGTGCCAGCAGTCACCTCAGCGGGAATGAGCAGTTCTTC
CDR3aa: CASSHLSGNEQFF

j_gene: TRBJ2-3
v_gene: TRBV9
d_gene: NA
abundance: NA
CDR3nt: TGTGCCAGCAACGTCAGGGCTAGCACAGATACGCAGTATTTT
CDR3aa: CASNVRASTDTQYF

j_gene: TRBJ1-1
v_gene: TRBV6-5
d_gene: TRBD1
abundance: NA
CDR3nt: TGTGCCAGCAGTAACAGGGGGATGAACACTGAAGCTTTCTTT
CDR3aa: CASSNRGMNTEAFF

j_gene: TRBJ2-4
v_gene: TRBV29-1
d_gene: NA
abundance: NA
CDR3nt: TGCAGCGCTAGATACGCGGCCAAAAACATTCAGTACTTC
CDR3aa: CSARYAAKNIQYF

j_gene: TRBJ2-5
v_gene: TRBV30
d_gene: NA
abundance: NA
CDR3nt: TGTGCCTGGAGTGGCAGGGCCCTCCAAGAGACCCAGTACTTC
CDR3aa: CAWSGRALQETQYF

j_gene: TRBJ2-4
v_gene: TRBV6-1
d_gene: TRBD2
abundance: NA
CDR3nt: TGTGCCAGCAGTGAAGCTGGAACGGGGGGCAAAAACATTCAGTACTTC
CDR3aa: CASSEAGTGGKNIQYF

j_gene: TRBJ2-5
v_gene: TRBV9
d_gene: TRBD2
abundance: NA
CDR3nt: TGTGCCAGCAGCGGTGCGGGGGAGCAAGAGACCCAGTACTTC
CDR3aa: CASSGAGEQETQYF

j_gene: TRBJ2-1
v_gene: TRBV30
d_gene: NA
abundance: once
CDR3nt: TGTGCCTGGAGCCCAGGGTCCACCTACAATGAGCAGTTCTTC
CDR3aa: CAWSPGSTYNEQFF

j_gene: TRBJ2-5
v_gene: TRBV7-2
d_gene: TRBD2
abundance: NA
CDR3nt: TGTGCCAGCGGGAGGGACTGGGGGACGGGGACCCAGTACTTC
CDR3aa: CASGRDWGTGTQYF

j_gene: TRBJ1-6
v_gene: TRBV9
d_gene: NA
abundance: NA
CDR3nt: TGTGCCAGCAGCCATGGAGGAAGTGGTGATTCACCCCTCCACTTT
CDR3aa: CASSHGGSGDSPLHF

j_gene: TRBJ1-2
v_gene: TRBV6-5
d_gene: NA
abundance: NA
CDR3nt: TGTGCCAGCAGTTGGGGGCCTACTAACTATGGCTACACCTTC
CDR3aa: CASSWGPTNYGYTF

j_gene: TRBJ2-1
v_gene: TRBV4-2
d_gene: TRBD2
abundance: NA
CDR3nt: TGTGCCAGCAGCCAAGATGGGAGCGGGGGGCCGGTTGAGCAGTTCTTC
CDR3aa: CASSQDGSGGPVEQFF

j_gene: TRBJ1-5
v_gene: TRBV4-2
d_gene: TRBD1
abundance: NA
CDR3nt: TGTGCCAGCAGCCCGACAGGACAGGAGATCAATCAGCCCCAGCATTTT
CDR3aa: CASSPTGQEINQPQHF

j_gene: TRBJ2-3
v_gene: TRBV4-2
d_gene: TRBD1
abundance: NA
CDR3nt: TGTGCCAGCAGCCAAGACTCTCTCGACAGGGGAACAGATACGCAGTATTTT
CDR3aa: CASSQDSLDRGTDTQYF

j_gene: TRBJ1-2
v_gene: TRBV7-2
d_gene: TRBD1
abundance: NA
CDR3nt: TGTGCCAGCAGCTTAGCGTTGGAGGGGCCAGGGGGCACCTTC
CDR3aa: CASSLALEGPGGTF

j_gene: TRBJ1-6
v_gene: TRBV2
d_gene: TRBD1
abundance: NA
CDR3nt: TGTGCCAGCAGTTACGGGACAGGGGGGGATAATTCACCCCTCCACTTT
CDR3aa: CASSYGTGGDNSPLHF

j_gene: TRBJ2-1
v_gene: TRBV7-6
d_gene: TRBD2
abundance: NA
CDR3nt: TGTGCCAGCAGCTCCCGGGGCGGGGGGCCTGGTTACAATGAGCAGTTCTTC
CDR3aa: CASSSRGGGPGYNEQFF

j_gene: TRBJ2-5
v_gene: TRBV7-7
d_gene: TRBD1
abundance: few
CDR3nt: TGTGCCAGCAGCCTAAGCGGCGGACAGGGGGAGACCCAGTACTTC
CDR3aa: CASSLSGGQGETQYF

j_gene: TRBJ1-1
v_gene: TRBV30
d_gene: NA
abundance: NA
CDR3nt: TGTGCCTGGAGTGTTTCTCTGAACACTGAAGCTTTCTTT
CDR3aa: CAWSVSLNTEAFF

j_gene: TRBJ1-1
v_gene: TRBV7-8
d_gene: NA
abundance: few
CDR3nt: TGTGCCAGCAGCTTAGGGCCCGGGTACACTGAAGCTTTCTTT
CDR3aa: CASSLGPGYTEAFF

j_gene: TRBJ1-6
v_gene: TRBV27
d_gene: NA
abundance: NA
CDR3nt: TGTGCCAGCAGTTCCACCTATAATTCACCCCTCCACTTT
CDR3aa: CASSSTYNSPLHF

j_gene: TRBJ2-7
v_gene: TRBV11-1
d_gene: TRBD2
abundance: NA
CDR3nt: TGTGCCAGCAGCAGAAGGACTAGCGGGCCCTACGAGCAGTACTTC
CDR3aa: CASSRRTSGPYEQYF

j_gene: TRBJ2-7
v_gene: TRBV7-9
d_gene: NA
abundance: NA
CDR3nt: TGTGCCAGCAGCTCGAAAGACTTATCGCTCTACGAGCAGTACTTC
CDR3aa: CASSSKDLSLYEQYF

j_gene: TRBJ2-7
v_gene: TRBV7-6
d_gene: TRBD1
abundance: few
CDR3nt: TGTGCCAGCAGCTTAGGGCCAGGGGGCCTCTACGAGCAGTACTTC
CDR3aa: CASSLGPGGLYEQYF